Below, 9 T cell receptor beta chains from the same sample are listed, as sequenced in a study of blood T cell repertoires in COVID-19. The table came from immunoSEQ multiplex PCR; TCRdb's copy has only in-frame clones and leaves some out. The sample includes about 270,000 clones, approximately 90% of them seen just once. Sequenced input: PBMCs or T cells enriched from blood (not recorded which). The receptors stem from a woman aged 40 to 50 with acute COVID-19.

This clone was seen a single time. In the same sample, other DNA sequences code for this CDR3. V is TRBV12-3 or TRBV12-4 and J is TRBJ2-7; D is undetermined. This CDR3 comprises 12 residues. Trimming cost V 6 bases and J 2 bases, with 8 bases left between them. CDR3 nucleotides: TGTGCCAGCAGCCTTGCGGCCTACGAGCAGTACTTC. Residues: CASSLAAYEQYF.

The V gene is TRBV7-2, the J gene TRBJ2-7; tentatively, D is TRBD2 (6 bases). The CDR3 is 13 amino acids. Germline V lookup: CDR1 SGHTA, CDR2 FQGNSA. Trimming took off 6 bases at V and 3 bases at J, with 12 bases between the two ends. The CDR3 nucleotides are TGTGCCAGCAGTGGTGGAGGGCGCTACGAGCAGTACTTC. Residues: CASSGGGRYEQYF.

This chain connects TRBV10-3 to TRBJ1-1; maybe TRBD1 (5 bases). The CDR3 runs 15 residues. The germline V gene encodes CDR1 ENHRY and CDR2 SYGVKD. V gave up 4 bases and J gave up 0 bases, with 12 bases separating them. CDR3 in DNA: TGTGCCATCAGTGGGACACTTCGCATGAACACTGAAGCTTTCTTT. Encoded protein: CAISGTLRMNTEAFF.

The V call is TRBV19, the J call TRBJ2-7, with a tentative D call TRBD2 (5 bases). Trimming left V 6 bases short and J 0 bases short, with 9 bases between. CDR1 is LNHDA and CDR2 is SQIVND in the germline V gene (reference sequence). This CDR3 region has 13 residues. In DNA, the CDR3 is TGTGCCAGTAGGGAGACTAACTCCTACGAGCAGTACTTC. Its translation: CASRETNSYEQYF.

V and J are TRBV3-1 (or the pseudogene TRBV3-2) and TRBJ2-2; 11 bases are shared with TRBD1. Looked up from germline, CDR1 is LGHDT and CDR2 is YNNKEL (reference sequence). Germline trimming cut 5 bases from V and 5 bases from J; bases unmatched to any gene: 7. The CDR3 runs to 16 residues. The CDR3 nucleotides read TGTGCCAGCAGCACTCGGACAGGGGGCTTAACCGGGGAGCTGTTTTTT. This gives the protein CASSTRTGGLTGELFF.

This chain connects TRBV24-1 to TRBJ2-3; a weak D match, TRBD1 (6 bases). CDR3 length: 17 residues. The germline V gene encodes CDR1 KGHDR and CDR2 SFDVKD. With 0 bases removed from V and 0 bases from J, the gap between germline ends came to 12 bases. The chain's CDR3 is CATSDLQTGVSTDTQYF. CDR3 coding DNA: TGTGCCACCAGTGATTTGCAGACAGGCGTAAGCACAGATACGCAGTATTTT.

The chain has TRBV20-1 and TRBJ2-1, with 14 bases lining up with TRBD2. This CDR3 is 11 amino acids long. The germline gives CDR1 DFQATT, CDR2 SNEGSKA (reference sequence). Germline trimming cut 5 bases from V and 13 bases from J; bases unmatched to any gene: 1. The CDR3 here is CSAGTSGSQFF. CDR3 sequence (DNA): TGCAGTGCTGGGACTAGCGGGAGTCAGTTCTTC.

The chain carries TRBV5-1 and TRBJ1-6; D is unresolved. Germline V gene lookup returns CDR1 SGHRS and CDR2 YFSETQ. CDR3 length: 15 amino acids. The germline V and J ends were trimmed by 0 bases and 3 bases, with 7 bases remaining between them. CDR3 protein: CASSLEYSYNSPLHF. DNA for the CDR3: TGCGCCAGCAGCTTGGAGTACAGCTATAATTCACCCCTCCACTTT.

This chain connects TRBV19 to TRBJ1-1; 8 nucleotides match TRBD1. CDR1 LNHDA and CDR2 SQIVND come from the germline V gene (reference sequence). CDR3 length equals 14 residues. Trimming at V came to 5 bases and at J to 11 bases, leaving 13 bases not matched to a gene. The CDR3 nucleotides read TGTGCCAGTAGTGCCCAACAGGGGGTATTTTCTGCTTTCTTT. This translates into CASSAQQGVFSAFF.